This entry concerns a single T cell receptor beta chain. Its antigen is as yet unknown. The source of the sample is a study of CD4 T cells in relation to SARS-CoV-2 and coronaviruses. Study-level background: PBMCs were cultured with antigen for roughly nine days before TCR beta sequencing.

Before the COVID-19 pandemic, during about 2011-2019, CD4+ T cells were taken from unexposed donors. After less than 11 days of culture, CD4+ T cells were isolated. As cell numbers allowed, unexposed-donor CD4+ T cells faced SARS-CoV-2 S/N and four cold-coronavirus spikes. Some 1.9 million PBMCs per well were cultured with approximately 10 IU/ml IL-2. The protocol was immunoSEQ multiplex PCR, while the TCRdb copy is restricted to in-frame clones and leaves out a portion. Among under 14,000 clones listed, about 81% were seen once. This sequence was found in a human donor in good health. Sequenced material: CD4+ T cells from PBMCs, cultured in vitro.

CDR3: CASSFGAATQDTQYF. The DNA of the CDR3 is TGTGCCAGCAGCTTTGGGGCAGCCACGCAAGATACGCAGTATTTT. This rearrangement joins TRBV7-8 to TRBJ2-3; the D gene is possibly TRBD1 (5 bases). Per germline, CDR1 SGHVS and CDR2 FQNEAQ. This CDR3 is 15 amino acids long. The V gene lost 3 bases and the J gene lost 5 bases, with 15 bases spanning the gap.